This entry lists 23 T cell receptor beta chains sequenced from one sample in a study of blood T cell repertoires in COVID-19. Profiling relied on immunoSEQ multiplex PCR, and the TCRdb table lists in-frame clones only, not all of them. Among about 20,000 clones listed, approximately 79% were seen once. The sequenced material came from peripheral blood. The receptors stem from an older man with acute or convalescent COVID-19.

This chain joins TRBV18 and TRBJ1-4, with 7 bases that match TRBD1. Germline CDR1 KGHSH, CDR2 LQKENI. The CDR3 consists of 18 residues. With V trimmed by 1 base and J by 4 bases, 12 bases remained unmatched. CDR3 DNA sequence: TGTGCCAGCTCACCACGATTCCCGACAGGGAACGTTAATGAAAAACTGTTTTTT. Protein sequence: CASSPRFPTGNVNEKLFF.

The J gene is TRBJ1-1, the V gene TRBV5-4; D is perhaps TRBD1 (6 bases). The CDR3 length is 12 residues. From germline, CDR1 is SGHNT and CDR2 YYREEE (reference sequence). Trimming shortened V by 5 bases and J by 8 bases, and 13 bases separated the two germline ends. CDR3 residues: CASSVSQGEAFF. In DNA form, the CDR3 reads TGTGCCAGCAGTGTTTCGCAGGGGGAAGCTTTCTTT.

The chain is built from TRBV28 and TRBJ2-4; D is possibly TRBD2 (6 bases). The CDR3 runs 17 residues. Germline-derived CDR1 and CDR2 are MDHEN and SYDVKM. V was clipped by 6 bases and J by 0 bases, with 18 bases between them. Here the CDR3 reads CASRGGFRLLAKNIQYF. The CDR3 nucleotides are TGTGCCAGCAGGGGGGGATTCCGGTTACTAGCCAAAAACATTCAGTACTTC.

The chain has TRBV7-9 and TRBJ1-2; D may be TRBD1 (5 bases). CDR1 is SEHNR and CDR2 is FQNEAQ in the germline V gene (reference sequence). Trimming took off 4 bases at V and 4 bases at J, with 13 bases between the two ends. This CDR3 has 14 residues. CDR3 coding DNA: TGTGCCAGCAGCTCACAAGGGGCGTCCTATGGCTACACCTTC. This gives the protein CASSSQGASYGYTF.

This chain links TRBV19 with TRBJ2-2, with TRBD1 as a possible D gene (6 bases). Trimming shortened V by 3 bases and J by 13 bases, and 24 bases separated the two germline ends. Germline lookup yields CDR1 LNHDA and CDR2 SQIVND (reference sequence). This CDR3 spans 16 amino acids. DNA for the CDR3: TGTGCCAGTAGTATCTATCGGCCCCAAAGAAGGGGGTGGCTGTTTTTT. Protein sequence: CASSIYRPQRRGWLFF.

This clone qualifies as medium-sized. The CDR3 nucleotides read TGCGCCAGCAGCCAAGATCTTGGCAGGGTCTATGGCTACACCTTC. It specifies CASSQDLGRVYGYTF. The chain carries TRBV4-1 and TRBJ1-2, with D possibly TRBD1 on 5 matching bases. Trimming removed 0 bases from V and 4 bases from J, with 12 bases in between. There are 15 residues in the CDR3. Germline V CDR1 and CDR2: MGHRA, YSYEKL.

This clone was picked up one time. The gene calls are TRBV9 and TRBJ1-2, with 10 bases lining up with TRBD1. In germline, CDR1 is SGDLS, CDR2 YYNGEE. J gave up 4 bases and V 0 bases, and 6 bases lay outside the gene matches. The CDR3 is 16 amino acids. The CDR3 here is CASSVGLDRGIYGYTF. The CDR3 nucleotides are TGTGCCAGCAGCGTAGGTCTGGACAGGGGGATCTATGGCTACACCTTC.

By proportion, this clone is medium-sized (0.01 to 0.1%). This chain uses TRBV14 with TRBJ1-2; TRBD1 agrees at 7 bases. V gave up 4 bases and J gave up 4 bases; unmatched junction bases: 6. This CDR3 is built from 14 residues. Germline CDR1 is SGHDN and CDR2 is FVKESK. DNA of the CDR3: TGTGCCAGCAGCCGAGAGACAGGGACCTATGGCTACACCTTC. Protein product: CASSRETGTYGYTF.

The chain couples TRBV18 to TRBJ2-5; D gene ambiguous. Germline V lookup: CDR1 KGHSH, CDR2 LQKENI. The V gene lost 6 bases and the J gene lost 1 base, with 18 bases spanning the gap. CDR3 length: 16 residues. This CDR3 reads CASSRQGAMVQETQYF. The CDR3 nucleotides read TGTGCCAGCTCCCGCCAAGGAGCCATGGTCCAAGAGACCCAGTACTTC. The whole variable domain, remainder taken from reference TRBV18 and TRBJ2-5, is NAGVMQNPRHLVRRRGQEARLRCSPMKGHSHVYWYRQLPEEGLKFMVYLQKENIIDESGMPKERFSAEFPKEGPSILRIQQVVRGDSAAYFCASSRQGAMVQETQYFGPGTRLLVL.

The chain has TRBV6-6 and TRBJ2-2; 8 bases agree with TRBD2. Germline CDR1 reads MNHNY; CDR2 reads SVGAGI (reference sequence). Trimming cost V 2 bases and J 4 bases; bases outside gene matches: 0. The CDR3 is made up of 14 amino acids. The CDR3 loop reads CASSYSGSTGELFF. The CDR3 DNA follows: TGTGCCAGCAGTTACAGCGGGAGCACCGGGGAGCTGTTTTTT.

The V gene is TRBV5-1, the J gene TRBJ1-1, with D unresolved. V was pared by 7 bases and J by 5 bases, with 15 bases between. CDR1 and CDR2 (germline): SGHRS, YFSETQ. The CDR3 totals 13 residues. CDR3 loop: CASCSGEVTEAFF. Here the CDR3 DNA reads TGCGCCAGCTGCTCGGGTGAGGTGACTGAAGCTTTCTTT.

The chain joins TRBV6-6 to TRBJ1-1, with unresolved D. The CDR3 runs 15 residues. Germline lookup yields CDR1 MNHNY and CDR2 SVGAGI (reference sequence). V was trimmed by 6 bases and J by 8 bases, leaving 22 bases between them. The DNA of the CDR3 is TGTGCCAGCAGGGTTACATTCCCCACGTCTCAAGAAGCTTTCTTT. As protein: CASRVTFPTSQEAFF.

On this clone itself: The junction departs from germline at one end; a sequencing error may be responsible. The gene calls are TRBV7-3 and TRBJ2-1; D is unclear. Germline V gene sequence: CDR1 SGHTA, CDR2 FQGTGA. The length of the CDR3 is 15 residues. Here the CDR3 reads CAGSLDLASYNEQFF. DNA of the CDR3: TGTGCCGGCAGCTTAGATTTGGCATCCTACAATGAGCAGTTCTTC.

CDR3 sequence: CASSVGNGGLASPLHF. In nucleotides, the CDR3 is TGTGCCAGCAGCGTAGGCAACGGGGGGCTCGCCTCACCCCTCCACTTT. The J gene is TRBJ1-6, the V gene TRBV9; D is perhaps TRBD1 (6 bases). Germline loops: CDR1 SGDLS, CDR2 YYNGEE. Trimming removed 0 bases from V and 10 bases from J, with 17 bases in between. The CDR3 extends over 16 amino acids.

The chain has TRBV4-2 and TRBJ1-1; no clear D. Germline V gene sequence: CDR1 LGHNA, CDR2 YNFKEQ. The CDR3 contains 13 residues. The V end was cut by 1 base, the J end by 5 bases, with 8 bases between. The CDR3 loop reads CASSQGSRTEAFF. The DNA for the CDR3 is TGTGCCAGCAGCCAAGGGTCTAGGACTGAAGCTTTCTTT.

This clone appeared a few times. This sequence joins TRBV14 and TRBJ1-1, with 7 bases matching TRBD1. This CDR3 comprises 14 residues. Germline lookup yields CDR1 SGHDN and CDR2 FVKESK. V lost 3 bases to trimming and J lost 4 bases; unmatched junction nucleotides: 5. CDR3: CASSHTGVTTEAFF. CDR3 coding DNA: TGTGCCAGCAGCCACACAGGGGTGACCACTGAAGCTTTCTTT.

The J gene is TRBJ1-1, the V gene TRBV5-8; tentatively, D is TRBD1 (5 bases). V lost 5 bases and J lost 4, with 12 bases in between. The germline V gene encodes CDR1 SGHTS and CDR2 YDEGEE. The CDR3 loop spans 13 amino acids. This CDR3 reads CASSKGVATEAFF. CDR3 sequence (DNA): TGTGCCAGCAGTAAAGGGGTGGCCACTGAAGCTTTCTTT. Full variable domain (missing parts from reference TRBV5-8 and TRBJ1-1): EAGVTQSPTHLIKTRGQQATLRCSPISGHTSVYWYQQALGLGLQFLLWYDEGEERNRGNFPPRFSGRQFPNYSSELNVNALELEDSALYLCASSKGVATEAFFGQGTRLTVV.

The genes are TRBV5-1 and TRBJ1-2; D possibly corresponds to TRBD1 (5 bases). Germline V gives CDR1 SGHRS, CDR2 YFSETQ. The CDR3 runs to 14 residues. V was cut by 3 bases and J by 2 bases, with 11 bases left in between. CDR3 nucleotides: TGCGCCAGCAGCTCTGGCGGGGGAAACTATGGCTACACCTTC. This encodes CASSSGGGNYGYTF.

This clone was seen more than once but under ten times. V gene TRBV18 combines with J gene TRBJ2-1; D is perhaps TRBD1 (5 bases). V was trimmed by 3 bases and J by 5 bases, leaving 14 bases between them. Per the germline V gene, CDR1 is KGHSH and CDR2 is LQKENI. The CDR3 loop spans 15 amino acids. CDR3 DNA sequence: TGTGCCAGCTCACCGGCCCAGGGTTATAACAATGAGCAGTTCTTC. Translation: CASSPAQGYNNEQFF. Together with reference TRBV18 and TRBJ2-1, the CDR3 gives the full variable domain: NAGVMQNPRHLVRRRGQEARLRCSPMKGHSHVYWYRQLPEEGLKFMVYLQKENIIDESGMPKERFSAEFPKEGPSILRIQQVVRGDSAAYFCASSPAQGYNNEQFFGPGTRLTVL.

This chain links TRBV19 with TRBJ2-1; D might be TRBD2 (6 bases). Germline V lookup: CDR1 LNHDA, CDR2 SQIVND (reference sequence). Trimming stripped 11 bases from V and 7 bases from J, with 15 bases between. This CDR3 has 12 amino acids. In DNA, the CDR3 is TGTGCCTCCCAGCGACGGGAGAATGAGCAGTTCTTC. Translation: CASQRRENEQFF.

The chain recombines TRBV4-3 with TRBJ2-5, with 7 bases matching TRBD1. Germline assignment: CDR1 LGHNA and CDR2 YSLEER. The CDR3 spans 16 residues. V trimming: 4 bases; J trimming: 0 bases; junction bases outside the gene matches: 8. The CDR3 DNA reads as TGCGCCAGCAGCCCCGGGACAGTTGGCGACCAAGAGACCCAGTACTTC. Translated, it gives CASSPGTVGDQETQYF.

The rearrangement uses TRBV7-6 and TRBJ2-3; 15 bases agree with TRBD2. This CDR3 spans 19 amino acids. Germline CDR1 and CDR2: SGHVS and FNYEAQ. Trimming removed 5 bases from V and 0 bases from J; junction bases left unmatched: 9. CDR3 DNA sequence: TGTGCCAGCAGCCTTGGGAGGACTAGCGGGAGGGCGAGCACAGATACGCAGTATTTT. Translating gives CASSLGRTSGRASTDTQYF.

This clone has only a few counts. CDR3 in DNA: TGTGCCAGCAGTTTACAGGGAGGACCCAATCAGCCCCAGCATTTT. It specifies CASSLQGGPNQPQHF. The J gene is TRBJ1-5, the V gene TRBV28, with a possible D match to TRBD1 (5 bases). V lost 2 bases and J 3 bases, leaving 11 bases between the germline ends. The CDR3 is made up of 15 amino acids. Per germline, CDR1 MDHEN and CDR2 SYDVKM. Looking up the rest from reference TRBV28 and TRBJ1-5 gives the full variable domain: DVKVTQSSRYLVKRTGEKVFLECVQDMDHENMFWYRQDPGLGLRLIYFSYDVKMKEKGDIPEGYSVSREKKERFSLILESASTNQTSMYLCASSLQGGPNQPQHFGDGTRLSIL.